Listed here are 19 T cell receptor beta chains from one sample, sequenced in a study of T cell repertoires in cytomegalovirus infection. TCRdb itself ran the reads through MiXCR, one entry per CDR3 protein. The sample contains hundreds of thousands of distinct CDR3 sequences, about 9.1% of which appear only once. Sequencing was performed on PBMCs. These receptors were obtained from a human donor in good health (CMV status not recorded). Some clones in this sample may be carry-over from other donors' samples.

A word on this clonotype: A much larger clonotype is one base distant, so this may be a read error. V usage is TRBV5-1 and J usage is TRBJ2-1; D uncertain. Germline V gene sequence: CDR1 SGHRS, CDR2 YFSETQ. The CDR3 contains 14 residues. DNA of the CDR3: TGCGACAGCAGCTTGGCCAGTTATTACAATGAGCAGTTCTTC. Amino acid sequence: CDSSLASYYNEQFF.

The table lists this clonotype with many counts. The chain combines TRBV24-1 with TRBJ1-2, with D uncertain. Deletions cut 3 bases from V and 1 base from J, with 11 bases between. The CDR3 covers 15 residues. Per germline, CDR1 KGHDR and CDR2 SFDVKD. In DNA form, the CDR3 reads TGTGCCACCAGTGATGCGGCAGGAGATAACTATGGCTACACCTTC. Translated, it gives CATSDAAGDNYGYTF.

The sample holds a few counts of this clonotype. The rearrangement joins TRBV28 to TRBJ1-2; D remains unclear. There are 11 residues in the CDR3. CDR1 and CDR2 from the germline V gene are MDHEN and SYDVKM. Trimming took 5 bases from V and 7 from J, leaving 8 bases between them. The DNA for the CDR3 is TGTGCCAGCAGTGGACCCGCTGGCTACACCTTC. Translating it yields CASSGPAGYTF.

This clonotype came up a few times. The chain carries TRBV28 and TRBJ1-5, with D hard to call. The CDR3 is 16 residues long. V dropped 10 bases and J dropped 1 base, with 20 bases sitting between them. The germline CDR1 and CDR2 sequences are MDHEN and SYDVKM. The CDR3 DNA is TGTGCCACCTCCCGGGAGGCCGGAGGGAGCAATCAGCCCCAGCATTTT. This sequence encodes CATSREAGGSNQPQHF.

In its sample, this clonotype was seen a few times. This chain uses TRBV4-1 with TRBJ2-2, with D possibly being TRBD1 or TRBD2 (6 bases each). CDR1 is MGHRA, CDR2 YSYEKL, per germline. Trimming shortened V by 3 bases and J by 3 bases, and 20 bases separated the two germline ends. The CDR3 is 18 amino acids. The CDR3, as DNA: TGCGCCAGCAGCCACTCGAGGGGGGCGCGGCGGTACACCGGGGAGCTGTTTTTT. This sequence encodes CASSHSRGARRYTGELFF.

The V and J genes are TRBV28 and TRBJ1-6, with D unclear. V shed 7 bases and J shed 8 bases, with 15 bases lying between them. Germline loops: CDR1 MDHEN, CDR2 SYDVKM. The CDR3 spans 14 residues. The CDR3: CASTPGSNDSPLHF. For the CDR3, the DNA is TGTGCCAGCACCCCTGGGAGTAATGATTCACCCCTCCACTTT.

Many counts were recorded for this clonotype. J is TRBJ2-5 and V is TRBV7-9; no definite D call. The length of the CDR3 is 15 residues. CDR1 and CDR2 from the germline V gene are SEHNR and FQNEAQ (reference sequence). The ends were cut back, 5 bases at V and 1 base at J, with 14 bases in the middle. In DNA, the CDR3 is TGTGCCAGCAGCCGAATATCCACGGTCCAAGAGACCCAGTACTTC. Encoded protein: CASSRISTVQETQYF.

This clonotype has a count of ten or more. The genes are TRBV7-2 and TRBJ2-1; D remains unclear. The CDR3 is 12 residues long. V was trimmed by 2 bases and J by 8 bases, leaving 7 bases between them. From germline, CDR1 is SGHTA and CDR2 FQGNSA. The chain's CDR3 is CASSLRFYEQFF. In nucleotides, the CDR3 is TGTGCCAGCAGCTTACGTTTCTATGAGCAGTTCTTC. The full variable domain, completed using reference TRBV7-2 and TRBJ2-1, is GAGVSQSPSNKVTEKGKDVELRCDPISGHTALYWYRQSLGQGLEFLIYFQGNSAPDKSGLPSDRFSAERTGGSVSTLTIQRTQQEDSAVYLCASSLRFYEQFFGPGTRLTVL.

This clonotype occurred a few times. The chain links TRBV2 to TRBJ1-1, with 9 positions matching TRBD1. CDR1 is SNHLY, CDR2 FYNNEI, per germline. After removal of 7 bases from V and 4 bases from J, the junction contained 13 bases not matched to a gene. CDR3 length: 16 residues. The CDR3 DNA follows: TGTGCCAGCAATAGTATTAGGGGACAGGGCATCACTGAAGCTTTCTTT. Protein product: CASNSIRGQGITEAFF. Using reference TRBV2 and TRBJ1-1 for the parts outside the CDR3, the full variable domain is EPEVTQTPSHQVTQMGQEVILRCVPISNHLYFYWYRQILGQKVEFLVSFYNNEISEKSEIFDDQFSVERPDGSNFTLKIRSTKLEDSAMYFCASNSIRGQGITEAFFGQGTRLTVV.

This clonotype came up many times. This sequence joins TRBV6-6 and TRBJ2-6; TRBD1 matches 9 bases. The CDR3 extends over 16 amino acids. Germline V gene sequence: CDR1 MNHNY, CDR2 SVGAGI (reference sequence). The J segment lost 4 bases and the V segment lost 4 bases, leaving 5 bases of the junction unmatched. CDR3 nucleotide sequence: TGTGCCAGCAGTTTCCGACAGGGGGTCGGGGCCAACGTCCTGACTTTC. Protein product: CASSFRQGVGANVLTF.

This clonotype was seen ten or more times. The chain carries TRBV7-2 and TRBJ2-6; D gene uncertain. CDR1 and CDR2 (germline): SGHTA, FQGNSA. This CDR3 is 15 amino acids long. Deletions cut 5 bases from V and 2 bases from J, with 10 bases between. In nucleotides, the CDR3 is TGTGCCAGCAGCCCGCTGGGGACTGGGGCCAACGTCCTGACTTTC. Translated, it gives CASSPLGTGANVLTF.

In its sample, this clonotype was seen many times. V is TRBV28 and J is TRBJ2-7, with D possibly called TRBD1 or TRBD2 (6 bases each). Germline V gene data show CDR1 as MDHEN and CDR2 as SYDVKM. V lost 6 bases and J lost 7, with 13 bases in between. This CDR3 is built from 12 residues. The CDR3 loop reads CASSRGPREQYV. For the CDR3, the DNA is TGTGCCAGCAGCCGGGGGCCCCGGGAGCAGTACGTC.

This clonotype occurred many times. This chain connects TRBV20-1 to TRBJ1-5; 8 nucleotides align to TRBD1. Per the germline V gene, CDR1 is DFQATT and CDR2 is SNEGSKA (reference sequence). This CDR3 has 14 amino acids. The V segment lost 3 bases and the J segment 0 bases; nucleotides outside the gene matches: 1. CDR3 DNA: TGCAGTGCTAGGGGACAGGTTAGCAATCAGCCCCAGCATTTT. Protein: CSARGQVSNQPQHF.

This clonotype was counted many times. The chain links TRBV27 to TRBJ2-1; 7 bases line up with TRBD2. The CDR3 is 13 amino acids. Germline CDR1 MNHEY, CDR2 SMNVEV (reference sequence). With 7 bases clipped from V and 5 bases from J, the junction kept 5 bases outside the gene matches. CDR3 loop: CASKPGTNNEQFF. CDR3 bases: TGTGCCAGCAAACCCGGGACTAACAATGAGCAGTTCTTC.

This clonotype has a count of ten or more. The rearrangement uses TRBV7-9 and TRBJ2-3; D might be TRBD1 or TRBD2, each matching 6 bases. CDR1 is SEHNR, CDR2 FQNEAQ, per germline (reference sequence). V was clipped by 10 bases and J by 2 bases, with 19 bases between them. The CDR3 consists of 15 residues. The DNA of the CDR3 is TGTGCCACTCTAAGGGGGGCCCCCCCCACAGATACGCAGTATTTT. The encoded protein is CATLRGAPPTDTQYF.

This clonotype was observed a handful of times. This chain joins TRBV29-1 and TRBJ1-2; TRBD1 matches at 7 bases. Germline CDR1 reads SQVTM; CDR2 reads ANQGSEA. The V and J ends lost 6 bases and 8 bases, in that order; junction bases with no gene match: 12. This CDR3 is 13 amino acids long. CDR3 protein: CSVAGTEGRGYTF. In DNA, the CDR3 is TGCAGCGTGGCCGGGACAGAGGGACGGGGCTACACCTTC.

The chain has TRBV6-5 and TRBJ2-5; 9 nucleotides align to TRBD1. Per the germline V gene, CDR1 is MNHEY and CDR2 is SVGAGI. This CDR3 has 15 residues. V shed 4 bases and J 3 bases; nucleotides not matched to a gene: 6. The DNA for the CDR3 is TGTGCCAGCAGTTCTTTCGGGACAGGGAAAGAGACCCAGTACTTC. This encodes CASSSFGTGKETQYF.

This clonotype was detected a few times. This sequence joins TRBV20-1 and TRBJ1-1; TRBD1 might be the D (5 bases). The V and J ends lost 2 bases and 1 base respectively, with 11 bases between them. This CDR3 region has 14 residues. Per germline, CDR1 DFQATT and CDR2 SNEGSKA (reference sequence). The CDR3 DNA sequence: TGCAGTGCTAGAATACTCCAGGGGAACACTGAAGCTTTCTTT. Translated, it gives CSARILQGNTEAFF.

V and J are TRBV20-1 and TRBJ1-5, with a tentative D call TRBD1 (6 bases). Trimming took 6 bases from V and 4 from J, leaving 22 bases between them. This CDR3 region has 16 residues. Germline V gene data show CDR1 as DFQATT and CDR2 as SNEGSKA (reference sequence). CDR3 coding DNA: TGCAGTGCGATAGAGCTTGGGGGACAAAGAAATCAGCCCCAGCATTTT. The encoded protein is CSAIELGGQRNQPQHF.